The T cell receptor beta chain under discussion was sequenced for a study of cytotoxic CD8 clonotypes in ibrutinib-treated CLL. Study-level information: The cohort had about a dozen relapsed/refractory and roughly 15 treatment-naive patients, around 18 IGHV unmutated.

Points from the study as a whole: Clonality climbed at ibrutinib response, then dropped toward baseline at progression. Under therapy, public clonotypes either contracted or stayed stable, and they were uncommon.

Repertoires were generated with immunoSEQ multiplex PCR, while TCRdb's copy carries only in-frame clones and drops some. This table holds 55,000 to 60,000 clones, approximately 50% found once. V dropped 6 bases and J dropped 0 bases, with 15 bases sitting between them. The germline CDR1 and CDR2 sequences are LGHNA and YNFKEQ. The length of the CDR3 is 15 residues. To note about this clone: Its specificity is not known.

J is TRBJ2-7 and V is TRBV4-2, with D perhaps matching TRBD1 (5 bases). The source of this sequence is a human donor with chronic lymphocytic leukemia. The starting material was PBMCs, obtained at disease progression, from a patient treated with ibrutinib. In nucleotides, the CDR3 is TGTGCCAGCAGTCAAAACAAGGGGTTCTCCTACGAGCAGTACTTC. This gives the protein CASSQNKGFSYEQYF.